This record concerns one TCR beta chain sequence. These data belong to a study of cytomegalovirus exposure and HLA in healthy donors. Turning to the study itself: HLA-typed donors contributed around 82 million unique TCRs, which were held in an early data release.

The length of the CDR3 is 18 residues. CDR1 is SEHNR, CDR2 FQNEAQ, per germline (reference sequence). V lost 2 bases, J lost 1 base, and 11 bases stayed unmatched. The study ran its PCR with 60 Vbeta and 13 Jbeta primers. Clones were read by immunoSEQ multiplex PCR, and TCRdb kept only the in-frame ones, dropping some. The repertoire consists of 81,000 or so clones, with 62% occurring once and the leading ten covering roughly 6%. The V gene is TRBV7-9, the J gene TRBJ2-3, with TRBD2 matching 8 bases. The specimen sequenced was PBMCs. The clonotype comes from a woman aged 25-40 years in good health and CMV-seropositive. DNA for the CDR3: TGTGCCAGCAGCTTAATTGCGGGGGGCCGGCGGGGCACAGATACGCAGTATTTT. It is translated as CASSLIAGGRRGTDTQYF.